This T cell receptor beta chain was sequenced during a study of early T cells in non-severe SARS-CoV-2 infection. About the study: From unsorted whole blood, bulk RNA was sequenced, and the chains remained unpaired.

Germline V gene sequence: CDR1 SGHNT, CDR2 YYREEE (reference sequence). The CDR3 spans 12 residues. The germline V and J ends were trimmed by 5 bases and 4 bases, with 8 bases remaining between them. Individual cDNA molecules each received unique molecular identifiers attached to them. TCRdb called the 5' RACE reads again in MiXCR, with one record for every CDR3 protein. This sample has around 49,000 distinct CDR3 sequences, with about 4.1% found just once. This clonotype was observed at least ten times. Its matching antigen is unknown. Study findings and constraints: The matching step, a VDJdb search, favored anti-spike CD8 responses and missed private and CD4 specificities.

The chain joins TRBV5-4 to TRBJ2-3, with unresolved D. The sample taken for sequencing was whole blood. The receptor was isolated from an adult who was a healthcare worker with PCR-confirmed SARS-CoV-2 infection or an uninfected control (not recorded which). The CDR3 DNA follows: TGTGCCAGCAGTCTTTCATCAGATACGCAGTATTTT. It encodes CASSLSSDTQYF.